This entry lists 15 T cell receptor beta chains sequenced from one sample in a study of OX40 agonist ivuxolimab in advanced cancers. TCRdb keeps only in-frame clones here, not all; method: immunoSEQ multiplex PCR. This sample carries 50,000 to 75,000 clones, approximately 84% of them seen once, and the ten largest clones take around 9.8%. Sequenced material: CD4+ or CD8+ T cells sorted from blood, taken in a trial of the OX40 agonist ivuxolimab. These receptors came from an adult with an advanced solid tumor such as melanoma, head and neck, liver or kidney cancer.

This chain uses TRBV5-1 with TRBJ2-5, with unresolved D. The tail of the sequence fits TRBJ2-7 better, so the J call may be wrong. CDR1 is SGHRS, CDR2 YFSETQ, per germline. The length of the CDR3 is 12 residues. CDR3 protein: CASSPGSYEQYF. DNA for the CDR3: TGCGCCAGCAGCCCCGGTTCCTACGAGCAGTACTTC.

The V gene is TRBV10-3, the J gene TRBJ1-5; 7 bases match TRBD1. Germline-derived CDR1 and CDR2 are ENHRY and SYGVKD. Trimming removed 7 bases from V and 4 bases from J; junction bases left unmatched: 7. This CDR3 is built from 14 residues. The CDR3 DNA is TGTGCCATCAACCGACAGGGTTTGAATCAGCCCCAGCATTTT. Translating gives CAINRQGLNQPQHF.

This chain uses TRBV11-2 with TRBJ1-3, with a tentative D call TRBD1 (5 bases). Germline V gives CDR1 SGHAT, CDR2 FQNNGV. V lost 4 bases and J 1 base, leaving 11 bases between the germline ends. The CDR3 consists of 15 residues. CDR3 region: CASSSSRASGNTIYF. The CDR3 DNA reads TGTGCCAGCAGCTCCTCCAGGGCGTCTGGAAACACCATATATTTT. The whole variable domain, remainder taken from reference TRBV11-2 and TRBJ1-3, is EAGVAQSPRYKIIEKRQSVAFWCNPISGHATLYWYQQILGQGPKLLIQFQNNGVVDDSQLPKDRFSAERLKGVDSTLKIQPAKLEDSAVYLCASSSSRASGNTIYFGEGSWLTVV.

The chain uses TRBV5-4 and TRBJ2-1; 10 nucleotides match TRBD2. This CDR3 comprises 15 residues. The V gene end was trimmed by 3 bases and the J gene end by 9 bases; junction bases not matched to a gene: 9. Germline CDR1 reads SGHNT; CDR2 reads YYREEE (reference sequence). The CDR3 here is CASSSTVSGRSEQFF. The DNA for the CDR3 is TGTGCCAGCAGCTCGACCGTTAGCGGGAGGAGTGAGCAGTTCTTC.

The chain carries TRBV19 and TRBJ1-5; no firm D call. Looked up from germline, CDR1 is LNHDA and CDR2 is SQIVND (reference sequence). The germline V and J ends were trimmed by 7 bases and 2 bases, with 9 bases remaining between them. CDR3 length: 13 residues. The CDR3 protein is CASTGIGNQPQHF. CDR3 in DNA: TGTGCCAGTACCGGGATTGGCAATCAGCCCCAGCATTTT.

This sequence joins TRBV30 and TRBJ2-5; no definite D call. The CDR3 has 12 residues. V was shortened by 0 bases and J by 3 bases, with 5 bases between the two germline ends. CDR1 GTSNPN and CDR2 SVGIG come from the germline V gene (reference sequence). DNA for the CDR3: TGTGCCTGGAGTGTCCAGAAAGAGACCCAGTACTTC. Translation: CAWSVQKETQYF.

The rearrangement links TRBV10-3 to TRBJ1-5; D perhaps matches TRBD1 (5 bases). Germline CDR1 and CDR2: ENHRY and SYGVKD. The CDR3 sequence is 13 residues long. The V and J ends lost 3 bases and 7 bases respectively, with 10 bases between them. The CDR3 is CAISDARDQPQHF. The CDR3 DNA sequence: TGTGCCATCAGTGATGCCCGGGACCAGCCCCAGCATTTT.

The V call is TRBV7-2, the J call TRBJ1-2; 10 bases agree with TRBD1. With 5 bases clipped from V and 7 bases from J, the junction kept 13 bases outside the gene matches. This CDR3 contains 16 residues. Germline assignment: CDR1 SGHTA and CDR2 FQGNSA. The CDR3 reads CASSARMTGGVVGYTF. In nucleotides, the CDR3 is TGTGCCAGCAGCGCCCGCATGACAGGGGGCGTCGTTGGCTACACCTTC.

The gene calls are TRBV28 and TRBJ2-7; possible D gene TRBD1, 6 bases. The CDR3 contains 13 residues. The V gene lost 6 bases and the J gene lost 1 base, with 10 bases spanning the gap. Germline V CDR1 and CDR2: MDHEN, SYDVKM. For the CDR3, the DNA is TGTGCCAGCAGACCCACAGGGTCCTACGAGCAGTACTTC. This translates into CASRPTGSYEQYF.

This clone appeared once. This sequence joins TRBV28 and TRBJ1-2; D is possibly TRBD1 (5 bases). CDR1 is MDHEN, CDR2 SYDVKM, per germline. There are 13 residues in the CDR3. V lost 6 bases and J 7 bases, leaving 15 bases between the germline ends. The CDR3 here is CASSMTDIAGYTF. Here the CDR3 DNA reads TGTGCCAGCAGCATGACAGATATTGCTGGCTACACCTTC.

The V call is TRBV2, the J call TRBJ2-7, with 16 bases matching TRBD2. The CDR3 consists of 17 residues. Trimming took 6 bases from V and 1 from J; bases not matched to a gene: 6. Germline CDR1 and CDR2: SNHLY and FYNNEI. The CDR3 coding sequence is TGTGCCAGCAGGGCCGGGACTAGCGGGGGGGGATCCTACGAGCAGTACTTC. The encoded protein is CASRAGTSGGGSYEQYF. The full variable domain, in which reference TRBV2 and TRBJ2-7 provide the parts outside the CDR3, is EPEVTQTPSHQVTQMGQEVILRCVPISNHLYFYWYRQILGQKVEFLVSFYNNEISEKSEIFDDQFSVERPDGSNFTLKIRSTKLEDSAMYFCASRAGTSGGGSYEQYFGPGTRLTVT.

Only a few counts were recorded for this clone. V gene TRBV7-2 combines with J gene TRBJ1-2; D is possibly TRBD1 (5 bases). The CDR3 is 14 amino acids. Germline values: CDR1 SGHTA, CDR2 FQGNSA. Deletions cut 7 bases from V and 2 bases from J, with 14 bases between. As DNA, the CDR3 is TGTGCCAGCACTGTGGGGAACAGGAACTATGGCTACACCTTC. Its translation is CASTVGNRNYGYTF. The entire variable domain, with the rest obtained from reference TRBV7-2 and TRBJ1-2, is as follows: GAGVSQSPSNKVTEKGKDVELRCDPISGHTALYWYRQSLGQGLEFLIYFQGNSAPDKSGLPSDRFSAERTGGSVSTLTIQRTQQEDSAVYLCASTVGNRNYGYTFGSGTRLTVV.

V is TRBV6-1 and J is TRBJ1-5; D is perhaps TRBD1 (5 bases). Trimming pared 3 bases from V and 3 bases from J, leaving 9 bases between. The CDR3 runs 14 residues. The germline V gene has CDR1 MNHNS and CDR2 SASEGT. The CDR3 sequence: CASSEGRANQPQHF. For the CDR3, the DNA is TGTGCCAGCAGTGAGGGCAGGGCCAATCAGCCCCAGCATTTT.

The gene calls are TRBV5-3 and TRBJ1-1; 9 bases are shared with TRBD1. TRBV5-3 is filed as an ORF, its function uncertain. The CDR3 is made up of 15 amino acids. The junction had 7 bases not matched to a gene; V was cut back by 4 bases and J by 3 bases. CDR3 bases: TGTGCCAGAAGCCGCGCGGACAGGGGAGACACTGAAGCTTTCTTT. It specifies CARSRADRGDTEAFF.

This chain uses TRBV12-5 with TRBJ2-1; D gene unclear. The ends were cut back, 1 base at V and 7 bases at J, with 8 bases in the middle. The CDR3 runs to 13 residues. Germline V gives CDR1 LGHNT, CDR2 FRNRAP. This CDR3 reads CASGLAGINEQFF. Here the CDR3 DNA reads TGTGCTAGTGGTTTGGCCGGTATTAATGAGCAGTTCTTC. Full variable domain (outside the CDR3, taken from reference TRBV12-5 and TRBJ2-1): DARVTQTPRHKVTEMGQEVTMRCQPILGHNTVFWYRQTMMQGLELLAYFRNRAPLDDSGMPKDRFSAEMPDATLATLKIQPSEPRDSAVYFCASGLAGINEQFFGPGTRLTVL.